Below, 9 T cell receptor beta chains from the same sample are listed, as sequenced in a study of T cell responses to AZD1222 COVID-19 vaccine (dated by TCRdb to about 2021). Read against the paper, the sample's time point label means: baseline before first vaccination. Library method: the immunoSEQ multiplex PCR assay. Held by TCRdb, this immuneACCESS table contains in-frame sequences only and omits some clones. Under half of the omission traces to an unresolved V gene where checked; the cause of the rest is unknown. The sample has roughly 100,000 clones on record, roughly 87% of them singletons. The ten largest clones represent 16% of the sample. Material: peripheral blood, obtained on day 0 of AZD1222 vaccination. The receptors originated from an adult in good health.

The chain employs TRBV6-6 and TRBJ2-2; 11 positions agree with TRBD2. CDR1 is MNHNY, CDR2 SVGAGI, per germline (reference sequence). The V segment lost 2 bases and the J segment 3 bases; nucleotides outside the gene matches: 2. CDR3 length equals 16 residues. CDR3 DNA: TGTGCCAGCAGTTACCCTAGCGGGAGGCACACCGGGGAGCTGTTTTTT. Its translation is CASSYPSGRHTGELFF.

The chain combines TRBV7-9 with TRBJ1-4; D gene unclear. Germline CDR1 is SEHNR and CDR2 is FQNEAQ (reference sequence). The CDR3 contains 14 residues. Between the trimmed V and J ends, which lost 2 bases and 7 bases, there was a span of 11 bases. CDR3 nucleotides: TGTGCCAGCAGCTTATCTCCCCCCGGTGAAAAACTGTTTTTT. This codes for CASSLSPPGEKLFF.

This chain connects TRBV4-1 to TRBJ2-3; D gene unclear. V lost 6 bases and J 2 bases, leaving 12 bases between the germline ends. Germline V gene data show CDR1 as MGHRA and CDR2 as YSYEKL. The CDR3 is 14 residues long. The CDR3 loop is CASSTSRTTDTQYF. In nucleotides, the CDR3 is TGCGCCAGCAGTACTTCCCGGACCACAGATACGCAGTATTTT.

The rearrangement links TRBV19 to TRBJ2-6, with a possible D match to TRBD1 (6 bases). CDR3 size: 16 residues. With 2 bases removed from V and 0 bases from J, the gap between germline ends came to 8 bases. Germline loops: CDR1 LNHDA, CDR2 SQIVND (reference sequence). The CDR3 is CASSISGHSGANVLTF. The DNA for the CDR3 is TGTGCCAGTAGTATATCGGGACACTCTGGGGCCAACGTCCTGACTTTC.

This clone was recorded once. This chain uses TRBV30 with TRBJ1-1; no clear D. The V and J ends lost 1 base and 8 bases respectively, with 8 bases between them. Germline values: CDR1 GTSNPN, CDR2 SVGIG (reference sequence). The CDR3 has 11 residues. CDR3: CAWSGRSEAFF. CDR3 bases: TGTGCCTGGAGTGGCAGGTCCGAAGCTTTCTTT.

The chain has TRBV29-1 and TRBJ2-6; tentative D call: TRBD1 (6 bases). This CDR3 is built from 19 residues. V was cut by 4 bases and J by 0 bases, with 22 bases left in between. The germline CDR1 and CDR2 sequences are SQVTM and ANQGSEA. The CDR3 loop is CSVARGQLDPYSGANVLTF. CDR3 bases: TGCAGCGTTGCCCGAGGACAGCTCGACCCTTACTCTGGGGCCAACGTCCTGACTTTC. Together with reference TRBV29-1 and TRBJ2-6, the CDR3 gives the full variable domain: SAVISQKPSRDICQRGTSLTIQCQVDSQVTMMFWYRQQPGQSLTLIATANQGSEATYESGFVIDKFPISRPNLTFSTLTVSNMSPEDSSIYLCSVARGQLDPYSGANVLTFGAGSRLTVL.

The table lists this clone with a few counts. The rearrangement joins TRBV14 to TRBJ2-5; D perhaps matches TRBD2 (6 bases). Germline V gives CDR1 SGHDN, CDR2 FVKESK. This CDR3 comprises 13 residues. The V and J ends lost 4 bases and 3 bases respectively, with 9 bases between them. In DNA form, the CDR3 reads TGTGCCAGCAGCCCGGGGGTTGAAGAGACCCAGTACTTC. Translation: CASSPGVEETQYF.

This chain links TRBV28 with TRBJ2-1, with 9 positions matching TRBD2. Germline CDR1 reads MDHEN; CDR2 reads SYDVKM. The trim removed 4 bases at V and 6 bases at J, leaving 13 bases unmatched. The CDR3 totals 17 residues. The CDR3 loop is CASSSPSGTSKANEQFF. The CDR3 nucleotides are TGTGCCAGCAGTTCTCCCTCCGGGACTAGCAAGGCCAATGAGCAGTTCTTC.

This clone was found a few times. The V and J genes are TRBV18 and TRBJ1-4; maybe TRBD1 (6 bases). CDR3 length: 16 amino acids. Looked up from germline, CDR1 is KGHSH and CDR2 is LQKENI. The ends were cut back, 4 bases at V and 4 bases at J, with 16 bases in the middle. CDR3 protein: CASSHEILDSNEKLFF. CDR3 DNA sequence: TGTGCCAGCTCACACGAGATTCTGGACAGTAATGAAAAACTGTTTTTT.